The clone carrying this T cell receptor (beta chain) occurred a few times. Per the original methods: From reference gene primer amplification, estimates of nucleated cell counts were derived. TCRdb keeps only in-frame clones here, not all; method: immunoSEQ multiplex PCR. That table furnishes V, J and clone size, whereas the DNA furnished D and trimming. Of hundreds of thousands of clones in the sample, 88% were seen once. This CDR3 contains 17 residues. V was pared by 4 bases and J by 3 bases, with 13 bases of the junction left unmatched. Germline-derived CDR1 and CDR2 are SGDLS and YYNGEE. These data originate in a study of blood T cell repertoires in COVID-19. Study summary: Samples came from the United States, Italy and Spain, spanning acute and convalescent COVID-19. The cDNA or gDNA used as material had been derived from T cells, B-cell-depleted T cells, or PBMCs.

Source material: peripheral blood. This receptor was identified in a man older than 75 with acute or convalescent COVID-19. V gene TRBV9 combines with J gene TRBJ2-3, with TRBD2 identical over 8 bases. The CDR3: CASSPSGAGGGTDTQYF. The DNA of the CDR3 is TGTGCCAGCAGCCCCTCAGGGGCGGGAGGAGGGACAGATACGCAGTATTTT. The whole variable domain, remainder taken from reference TRBV9 and TRBJ2-3, is DSGVTQTPKHLITATGQRVTLRCSPRSGDLSVYWYQQSLDQGLQFLIQYYNGEERAKGNILERFSAQQFPDLHSELNLSSLELGDSALYFCASSPSGAGGGTDTQYFGPGTRLTVL.